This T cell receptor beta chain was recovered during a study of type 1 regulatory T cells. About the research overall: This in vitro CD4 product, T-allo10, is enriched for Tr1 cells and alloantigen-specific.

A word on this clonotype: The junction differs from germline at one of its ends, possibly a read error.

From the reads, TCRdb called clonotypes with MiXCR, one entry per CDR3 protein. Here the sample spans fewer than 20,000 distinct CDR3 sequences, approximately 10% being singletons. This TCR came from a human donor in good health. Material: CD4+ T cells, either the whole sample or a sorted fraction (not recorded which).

The CDR3 spells CACSETGTYEQYF. CDR3 DNA: TGTGCCTGCAGTGAAACAGGGACCTACGAGCAGTACTTC. The V gene is TRBV6-1, the J gene TRBJ2-7; D is possibly TRBD1 (6 bases). Germline V gives CDR1 MNHNS, CDR2 SASEGT. The CDR3 consists of 13 residues.